Shown below are 9 T cell receptor beta chains from a single sample sequenced in a study of blood T cell repertoires in COVID-19. Method: immunoSEQ multiplex PCR; TCRdb's copy keeps in-frame clones and lacks some. The sample includes about 230,000 clones, roughly 83% seen only once; the top ten take approximately 30%. The sequenced sample was peripheral blood. The receptors stem from a man aged 35-49 years with acute or convalescent COVID-19.

V and J are TRBV19 and TRBJ2-7, with 8 bases identical to TRBD1. J was trimmed by 3 bases and V by 8 bases; bases with no gene match: 9. Germline CDR1 and CDR2: LNHDA and SQIVND (reference sequence). This CDR3 comprises 14 residues. CDR3 in amino acids: CASAPGQGNYEQYF. The CDR3, as DNA: TGTGCCAGTGCCCCCGGACAGGGCAACTACGAGCAGTACTTC.

This clone was seen a few times. V and J are TRBV5-1 and TRBJ1-2, with 7 nucleotides matching TRBD1. V lost 5 bases and J lost 4; bases outside the gene matches: 11. The CDR3 is 15 residues long. The germline V gene encodes CDR1 SGHRS and CDR2 YFSETQ. The CDR3 spells CASSWGQSTVYGYTF. DNA of the CDR3: TGCGCCAGCAGTTGGGGACAGTCCACAGTCTATGGCTACACCTTC.

The V and J genes are TRBV9 and TRBJ2-1; 9 positions agree with TRBD2. J lost 8 bases, V lost 4 bases, and 10 bases had no gene match. Germline CDR1 is SGDLS and CDR2 is YYNGEE. The CDR3 is 15 residues long. CDR3 region: CASSPGTSPGDEQFF. CDR3 nucleotide sequence: TGTGCCAGCAGCCCCGGGACTAGCCCGGGCGATGAGCAGTTCTTC.

This clone was counted only a few times. The chain uses TRBV28 and TRBJ1-5; 9 nucleotides agree with TRBD1. The CDR3 is made up of 17 amino acids. The trim removed 3 bases at V and 5 bases at J, leaving 11 bases unmatched. CDR1 and CDR2 (germline): MDHEN, SYDVKM. CDR3 nucleotide sequence: TGTGCCAGCAGTTTCCTACAGGGGGCCTTAGTGGATCAGCCCCAGCATTTT. It is translated as CASSFLQGALVDQPQHF.

This chain connects TRBV19 to TRBJ2-7; possibly TRBD1 for D (5 bases). The germline CDR1 and CDR2 sequences are LNHDA and SQIVND (reference sequence). This CDR3 contains 13 residues. V dropped 1 base and J dropped 2 bases, with 6 bases sitting between them. The CDR3 reads CASSIARAYEQYF. The CDR3 DNA sequence: TGTGCCAGTAGTATAGCCAGGGCCTACGAGCAGTACTTC.

V is TRBV10-2 and J is TRBJ1-1, with D uncertain. CDR1 and CDR2 (germline): WSHSY, SAAADI. CDR3 length equals 11 residues. V was shortened by 10 bases and J by 14 bases, with 20 bases between the two germline ends. In DNA, the CDR3 is TGCGCCACCTCAAGTTCCCTAGTCCGGTTCTTT. It is translated as CATSSSLVRFF.

This clone appeared once. The chain carries TRBV5-4 and TRBJ2-3; 8 bases fit TRBD1. V trimming: 2 bases; J trimming: 4 bases; junction bases outside the gene matches: 6. Germline CDR1 and CDR2: SGHNT and YYREEE (reference sequence). The CDR3 runs to 15 residues. In DNA, the CDR3 is TGTGCCAGCAGCTTTGTGGGACAGGAGTCAGATACGCAGTATTTT. Its protein is CASSFVGQESDTQYF.

The chain has TRBV19 and TRBJ1-5; a weak D match, TRBD1 (5 bases). Germline V CDR1 and CDR2: LNHDA, SQIVND (reference sequence). V gave up 4 bases and J gave up 2 bases, with 12 bases separating them. This CDR3 contains 15 residues. The CDR3 sequence is CASSNGAGGNQPQHF. Written as DNA, the CDR3 is TGTGCCAGTAGTAATGGGGCAGGAGGCAATCAGCCCCAGCATTTT.

The chain links TRBV28 to TRBJ2-1; a weak D match, TRBD1 (6 bases). Germline CDR1 and CDR2: MDHEN and SYDVKM. The V and J ends lost 5 bases and 0 bases respectively, with 11 bases between them. The length of the CDR3 is 15 residues. The chain's CDR3 is CASSQTGSSYNEQFF. CDR3 in DNA: TGTGCCAGCAGTCAAACAGGGAGCTCCTACAATGAGCAGTTCTTC.